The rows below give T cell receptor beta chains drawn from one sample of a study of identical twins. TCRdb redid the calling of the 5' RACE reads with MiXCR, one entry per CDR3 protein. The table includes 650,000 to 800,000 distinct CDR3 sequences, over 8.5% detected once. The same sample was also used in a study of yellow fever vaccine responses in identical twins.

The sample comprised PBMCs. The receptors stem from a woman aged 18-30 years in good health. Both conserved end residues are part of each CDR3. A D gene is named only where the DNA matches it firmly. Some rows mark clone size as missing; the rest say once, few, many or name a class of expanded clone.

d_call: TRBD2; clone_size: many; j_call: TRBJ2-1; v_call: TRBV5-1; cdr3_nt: TGCGCCAGCGTCTGGGGAGGGAGGCATGAGCAGTTCTTC; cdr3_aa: CASVWGGRHEQFF
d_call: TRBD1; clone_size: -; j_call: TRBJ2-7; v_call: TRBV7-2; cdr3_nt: TGTGCCAGCAGCTTAGGGGCGACAGGGGGCAGCGAGCAGTACTTC; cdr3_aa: CASSLGATGGSEQYF
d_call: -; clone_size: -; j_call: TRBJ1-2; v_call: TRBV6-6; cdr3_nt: TGTGCCAGCAGTTACTCGATGGGGACCCTCGGGCCCTTC; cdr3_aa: CASSYSMGTLGPF
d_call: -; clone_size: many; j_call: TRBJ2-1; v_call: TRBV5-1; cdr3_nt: TGTGCCAGCAGCTTAGGACCGAACAATGAGCAGTTCTTC; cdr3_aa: CASSLGPNNEQFF
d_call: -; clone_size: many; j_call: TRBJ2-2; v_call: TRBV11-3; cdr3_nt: TGTGCCAGCAGCGCGACTAGTGCGAACACCGGGGAGCTGTTTTTT; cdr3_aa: CASSATSANTGELFF
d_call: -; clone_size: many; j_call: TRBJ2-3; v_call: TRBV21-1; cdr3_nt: TGTGCCAGCAGCCACGCCCATCGTTCGGATACGCAGTATTTT; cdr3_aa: CASSHAHRSDTQYF
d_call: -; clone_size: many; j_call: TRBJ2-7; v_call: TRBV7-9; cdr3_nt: TGTGCCAGCAGCCCAAAGGGGGGAGACGAGCAGTACTTC; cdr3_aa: CASSPKGGDEQYF
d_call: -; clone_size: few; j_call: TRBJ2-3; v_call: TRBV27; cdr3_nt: TGTGCCAGCAGTTTTAGCTCGGAACAGGCAGATACGCAGTATTTT; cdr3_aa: CASSFSSEQADTQYF
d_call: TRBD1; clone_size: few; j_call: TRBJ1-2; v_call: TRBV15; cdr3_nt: TGTGCCACCAGCAGAGAGCCAGGGAGGAAGGACAGGGGCTATGGCTACACCTTC; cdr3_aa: CATSREPGRKDRGYGYTF
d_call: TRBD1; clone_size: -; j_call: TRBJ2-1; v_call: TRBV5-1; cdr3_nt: TGCGCCAGCAGCTTTCTGCAGGGGGTGCACAATGAGCAGTTCTTC; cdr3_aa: CASSFLQGVHNEQFF
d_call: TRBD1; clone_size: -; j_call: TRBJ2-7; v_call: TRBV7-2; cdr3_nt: TGTGCCAGCAGCCAGGGGGCAAGCGGTCACGAGCAGTACTTC; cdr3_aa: CASSQGASGHEQYF
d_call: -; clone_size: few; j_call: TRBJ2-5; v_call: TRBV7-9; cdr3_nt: TGTGCCAGCAGCTTAATGGGGAGTGGGACCCAGTACTTC; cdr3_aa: CASSLMGSGTQYF
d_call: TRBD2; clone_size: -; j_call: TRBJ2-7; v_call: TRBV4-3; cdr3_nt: TGCGCCAGCAGCCAAGATAGGGTAGCGGGAGCTTACGAGCAGTACTTC; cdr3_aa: CASSQDRVAGAYEQYF
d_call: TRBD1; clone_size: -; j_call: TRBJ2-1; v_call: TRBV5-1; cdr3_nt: TGCGCCAGCGGACCCGGGACAGGGCCCTCCAATGAGCAGTTCTTC; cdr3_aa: CASGPGTGPSNEQFF
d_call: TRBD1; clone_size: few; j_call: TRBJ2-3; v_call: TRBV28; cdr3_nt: TGTGCCAGCAGTAAAACGCGCAGGGACAGGGGGCTGTTAGGCACAGATACGCAGTATTTT; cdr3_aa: CASSKTRRDRGLLGTDTQYF
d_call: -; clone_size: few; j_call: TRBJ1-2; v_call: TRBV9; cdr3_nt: TGTGCCAGCAGCCGACAGGTTACAGGGCAATATGGCTACACCTTC; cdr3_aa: CASSRQVTGQYGYTF
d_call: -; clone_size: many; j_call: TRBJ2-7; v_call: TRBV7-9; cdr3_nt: TGTGCCAGCAGCCCGCCCCAGGCCCGGAATCAGCAGTACTTC; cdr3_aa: CASSPPQARNQQYF
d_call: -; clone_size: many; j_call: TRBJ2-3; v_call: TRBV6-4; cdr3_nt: TGTGCCAGCAGTGAGGACGGAGAAAGGGATACGCAGTATTTT; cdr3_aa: CASSEDGERDTQYF
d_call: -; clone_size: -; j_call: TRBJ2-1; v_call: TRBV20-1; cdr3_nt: TGCAGTGCCGTCGACTACACCACCTACAATGAGCAGTTCTTC; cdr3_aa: CSAVDYTTYNEQFF
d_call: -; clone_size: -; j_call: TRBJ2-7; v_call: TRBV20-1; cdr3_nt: TGCAGTGCCCCCCCCGGGGGAGCGAGCGAGCAGTACTTC; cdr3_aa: CSAPPGGASEQYF
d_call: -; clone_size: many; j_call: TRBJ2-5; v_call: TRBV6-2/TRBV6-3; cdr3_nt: TGTGCCAGCAGTCGGGGCGCCTATGTCGAAGAGACCCAGTACTTC; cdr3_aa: CASSRGAYVEETQYF
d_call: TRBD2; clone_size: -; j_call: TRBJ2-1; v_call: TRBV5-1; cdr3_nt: TGCGCCAGCAGCTTTAGCGGGGGGGCCCTCAATGAGCAGTTCTTC; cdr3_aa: CASSFSGGALNEQFF
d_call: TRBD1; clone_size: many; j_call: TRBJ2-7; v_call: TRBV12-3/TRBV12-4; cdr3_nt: TGTGCCAGCAGTTTACCGGGACAGCGTTACGAGCAGTACTTC; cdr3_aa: CASSLPGQRYEQYF
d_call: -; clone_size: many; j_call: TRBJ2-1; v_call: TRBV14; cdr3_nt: TGTGCCAGCGCGGTCGGGGTGAGCTCCTACAATGAGCAGTTCTTC; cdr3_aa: CASAVGVSSYNEQFF